Sequencing of this T cell receptor (beta chain) was carried out in a study of T-cell reconstitution after alpha-beta-depleted transplantation in children. The table lists this clonotype with many counts. The CDR3 is made up of 18 amino acids. Germline loops: CDR1 MNHEY, CDR2 SVGAGI. The V segment lost 4 bases and the J segment 2 bases; nucleotides outside the gene matches: 15. Researchers prepared the TCRbeta library using unique molecular identifiers, the study reports. TCRdb used MiXCR to reprocess the PCR reads, holding one entry per CDR3 protein. This table has around 200,000 distinct CDR3 sequences, about 9.5% appearing once.

The receptor's source is a human donor who donated a stem cell graft to a child with acute lymphoblastic leukemia. The input for sequencing was PBMCs from the stem cell graft donor, taken from the stem cell graft. The chain combines TRBV6-5 with TRBJ2-7; TRBD1 matches at 9 bases. CDR3 in DNA: TGTGCCAGCAGTTCCGGATCTTATGGACAGGGGCAGCCCTACGAGCAGTACTTC. Translated: CASSSGSYGQGQPYEQYF.